This TCR beta chain comes out of a study of Ad26.COV2.S vaccination and SARS-CoV-2 variants. Treatment indicated: about 20 received Ad26.COV2.S at low or high dose, single or two shots; roughly five received placebo; per-sample allocation not given. Sampling happened 63 days after the first vaccine or placebo injection. The method was immunoSEQ multiplex PCR; TCRdb's version includes in-frame clones alone and lacks a portion of them. The table includes around 340,000 clones, about 89% detected once. This CDR3 comprises 14 residues. CDR1 and CDR2 from the germline V gene are SNHLY and FYNNEI. V dropped 4 bases and J dropped 4 bases, with 13 bases sitting between them.

This chain uses TRBV2 with TRBJ1-2, with unresolved D. The sequence was collected from a person between 18 and 65 years old who received the Ad26.COV2.S COVID-19 vaccine or a placebo. Sequencing was performed on peripheral blood, taken in a trial of Ad26.COV2.S vaccine versus placebo. CDR3 nucleotide sequence: TGTGCCAGCAGTGTAACGGCGGCCCTCTATGGCTACACCTTC. Protein product: CASSVTAALYGYTF.